This T cell receptor beta chain stems from a study of CD8+CD57+ T cells in acquired aplastic anemia. For CDR3 and TCR beta VDJ profiling, genomic DNA was the template used. One entry per CDR3 protein results from TCRdb running MiXCR on the reads. The sample records 150,000 to 200,000 distinct CDR3 sequences, less than 60% being singletons. Concerning this clonotype itself: Its antigen is not known.

All patients picked for sequencing had shown, by flow cytometry, an expansion of CD8+CD57+ cells. Patients uniformly had severe acquired aplastic anemia. The study sampled blood from patients who had received no therapy. Notes on the study in general: Significance was not reached for CD8+ Simpson's diversity between patients and controls.

The V and J ends lost 5 bases and 5 bases respectively, with 18 bases between them. Germline lookup yields CDR1 LNHDA and CDR2 SQIVND (reference sequence). The CDR3 has 15 residues. This receptor was taken from a human donor with aplastic anemia. J is TRBJ1-1 and V is TRBV19; D is unresolved. The specimen was sorted CD4+, CD8+, or CD8+CD57+ T cells (not recorded which) from PBMCs. The CDR3 DNA follows: TGTGCCAGTAGTGCCGCCGGGGTCGGTGGGACTGAAGCTTTCTTT. This gives the protein CASSAAGVGGTEAFF. The complete variable domain, with remaining parts taken from reference TRBV19 and TRBJ1-1, reads DGGITQSPKYLFRKEGQNVTLSCEQNLNHDAMYWYRQDPGQGLRLIYYSQIVNDFQKGDIAEGYSVSREKKESFPLTVTSAQKNPTAFYLCASSAAGVGGTEAFFGQGTRLTVV.